The T cell receptor beta chain described here comes from a study of identifying expanded T cells in peripheral blood. Broader study findings: Across healthy donors, higher total template counts meant significantly greater approximately 2-week count variance. Over about two and four weeks, about 15 and 19 clones changed, versus around 1.3 between replicates.

A remark on this clone: Its specificity is unknown.

V shed 6 bases and J 0 bases; nucleotides not matched to a gene: 7. CDR1 and CDR2 (germline): SGHRS, YFSETQ. The CDR3 spans 15 residues. The protocol was immunoSEQ multiplex PCR, while the TCRdb copy is restricted to in-frame clones and leaves out a portion. The profile shows tens of thousands of clones, approximately 88% of them singletons. Collection occurred without any documented infections or immune events in donors. The sequence came from a person aged 18 to 75 in good health. The chain recombines TRBV5-1 with TRBJ1-1; TRBD1 matches 8 bases. The sequenced material came from blood. In nucleotides, the CDR3 is TGCGCCAGCACCTTCGGGACAGGAATGAACACTGAAGCTTTCTTT. It translates to CASTFGTGMNTEAFF.